Listed below are T cell receptor beta chains from one sample, sequenced in a study of blood T cell repertoires in COVID-19. Measured with immunoSEQ multiplex PCR; TCRdb has only the in-frame clones, and not every one. This table holds under 300,000 clones, about nine tenths found once. The source material was peripheral blood. Receptors were obtained from a man aged 55-75 years with acute or convalescent COVID-19. The conserved cysteine and the conserved F or W are not part of the CDR3 here. The order of the fields is J gene, CDR3 length, V gene, CDR3 protein.

TRBJ1-1	12	TRBV27	ASSLSGTNTEAF
TRBJ1-4	14	TRBV3-1/TRBV3-2	ASSQDSGTENEKLF
TRBJ2-1	16	TRBV4-1	ASRRGRGSSPRGNEQF
TRBJ1-4	13	TRBV19	ASSFGQGTNEKLF
TRBJ1-1	12	TRBV6-4	ASSVYPGNTEAF
TRBJ2-5	15	TRBV9	ASSPRISGRAGETQY
TRBJ2-1	13	TRBV11-3	ASSLGGQGANEQF
TRBJ2-5	11	TRBV6-5	ASSPRREALLY
TRBJ1-1	9	TRBV2	ASRVEGIAF
TRBJ2-1	13	TRBV27	ASSPRRVEYNEQF
TRBJ2-5	13	TRBV15	ATSRDLTSQETQY
TRBJ1-1	14	TRBV9	ASSERSQFPNTEAF
TRBJ1-3	11	TRBV6-6	ASSRSQVDTIY
TRBJ2-1	12	TRBV5-1	ASSLELADNEQF
TRBJ1-1	13	TRBV19	ASSLFPWFGTEAF
TRBJ1-2	13	TRBV7-2	ASSFRLGGNYGYT
TRBJ1-3	14	TRBV7-8	ASSLDRLRSGNTIY